This TCR beta chain was found in a study of tumor-infiltrating lymphocytes in primary liver carcinoma. Overall study results and limits: Overlap between tumor regions exceeded overlap of tumor with adjacent tissue or blood.

The researchers produced TCR beta cDNA from approximately 540 ng total RNA with a constant-region primer. Sequencing libraries for TCR beta derived from three nested multiplex PCR rounds that used slightly modified ARM-PCR. Forward primers for TRBV1-TRBV30 and a C-beta reverse primer served the first two PCR rounds, at roughly 10 cycles each. TCRdb processed the multiplex PCR reads anew with MiXCR; each CDR3 protein has one entry. The sample carries 90,000 to 100,000 distinct CDR3 sequences, about three quarters recorded once. The sample holds one count of this clonotype. Its antigen is unknown. The final CDR3 position lacks the conserved phenylalanine or tryptophan, pointing to a likely read error. V lost 6 bases, J lost 2 bases, and 19 bases stayed unmatched. The CDR3 sequence is 18 residues long. Unsorted bulk tissue (about 18-30 mg) underwent RNA and DNA co-extraction.

The sample comprised liver tumor tissue from sampling region 5. Sample subset: tumor region T5, tumor centre. V is TRBV12-3 or TRBV12-4 and J is TRBJ2-7, with 7 positions matching TRBD2. The source is a woman aged 55-69 years with primary liver carcinoma and hepatitis B virus infection. CDR3 nucleotide sequence: TGTGCCAGCAGCGTAGGGGCTGGGAGGCAACGGGGGGCCTACGAGCAGTACTTA. Amino acids: CASSVGAGRQRGAYEQYL.